The source of this T cell receptor (beta chain) is a study of T-cell memory formation after mild COVID-19. TCRdb reprocessed the 5' RACE reads with MiXCR, giving one entry per CDR3 protein. The sample holds a few hundred thousand distinct CDR3 sequences, about 16% seen once. With 5 bases removed from V and 1 base from J, the gap between germline ends came to 8 bases. The CDR3 has 14 residues. This clonotype occurred many times. Its antigen is not known. Points from the study as a whole: Memory cells collected pre-infection included some clones that later responded, suggesting cross-reactive memory joined. Whereas later expanders leaned CD4+, clones contracting day 15 to 85 showed a balanced CD4/CD8 makeup.

The sample taken for sequencing was PBMCs or a T cell subset sorted from them (not recorded which). This receptor was taken from a young man who had mild COVID-19 (a few samples of this study predate the infection). Cell type and time point are not known. The chain joins TRBV12-3 or TRBV12-4 to TRBJ2-2; D unclear. The CDR3 here is CASSRQRNTGELFF. The CDR3 DNA sequence: TGTGCCAGCAGTCGCCAGCGGAACACCGGGGAGCTGTTTTTT.